This T cell receptor beta chain was sequenced in a study of blood T cell repertoires in COVID-19. Study-wide background: COVID-19 samples from acute and convalescent phases originated in the United States, Italy and Spain.

In the authors' workflow: Counts of nucleated cells, estimated from reference gene primer amplification, were obtained. The data were produced by immunoSEQ multiplex PCR, yet TCRdb's version contains in-frame clones alone and is incomplete. The V and J calls and clone size come from that table; D and trimming were worked out from the DNA. The table lists roughly 700,000 clones, 80% to 90% of them singletons. This clone has just one count. The V and J ends lost 3 bases and 3 bases respectively, with 12 bases between them. CDR3 length equals 14 residues. Germline lookup yields CDR1 SGHTA and CDR2 FQGNSA.

The V gene is TRBV7-2, the J gene TRBJ2-7, with D perhaps TRBD2 (5 bases). Material: peripheral blood. The clonotype was recovered from a young woman with acute or convalescent COVID-19. CDR3 residues: CASSFRGPGYEQYF. CDR3 in DNA: TGTGCCAGCAGCTTCAGAGGGCCGGGCTACGAGCAGTACTTC.